Below, one T cell receptor (beta chain) is given with its context. Here the CDR3 omits its conserved ending phenylalanine or tryptophan, so a read error is the likely source. It is unclear where the CDR3 begins or ends on the DNA, so no DNA is shown, and the CDR3 is as TCRdb lists it. The sample originates from a study of tumor and adjacent non-tumor tissue in lung cancer. The library came from three nested PCR rounds adapted from ARM-PCR protocols. In TCRdb, the multiplex PCR reads were re-called with MiXCR into one record per CDR3 protein. This sample has over 85,000 distinct CDR3 sequences, with approximately 84% found just once. No cell sorting was done before RNA was extracted from the tissue. The clonotype originates from an older man with non-small cell lung cancer. Sequenced material: lung tumor tissue.

The chain's CDR3 is CASSLRVSRGGQYL. The chain joins TRBV11-2 to TRBJ2-7; the table's TRBD1 call for D was not verified on the DNA. The germline gives CDR1 SGHAT, CDR2 FQNNGV. 14 amino acids form the CDR3, both terminal residues included.